This T cell receptor (beta chain) was documented in a study of T cell changes during pregnancy in multiple sclerosis. The method was immunoSEQ multiplex PCR; TCRdb's version includes in-frame clones alone and lacks a portion of them. The sample lists tens of thousands of clones, around 93% occurring once. Trimming cost V 0 bases and J 2 bases, with 7 bases left between them. Germline-derived CDR1 and CDR2 are SGHDT and YYEEEE. The CDR3 length is 14 residues. The chain has TRBV5-6 and TRBJ2-3; no firm D call. The material was peripheral blood, obtained in the second trimester of pregnancy. This receptor was taken from a female donor with multiple sclerosis, enrolled in a pregnancy study. The CDR3 sequence is CASSLGQITDTQYF. The CDR3 coding sequence is TGTGCCAGCAGCTTGGGGCAGATCACAGATACGCAGTATTTT.